This TCR beta chain was obtained from a study of cytomegalovirus exposure and HLA in healthy donors. Study information: Around 80 million unique TCRs from HLA-typed donors were held in an early data release.

Primers for the PCR totalled 60 Vbeta and 13 Jbeta. Libraries were prepared by immunoSEQ multiplex PCR; TCRdb keeps only in-frame clonotypes and omits some of them. The repertoire table contains around 100,000 clones. Comment on this clone: Its antigen is undetermined.

Study-wide results and limits: In a later analysis, specific HLA alleles were associated with around 17,000 TCR beta sequences at a 0.05 false discovery rate. Later, TCR association rates were found to vary by HLA locus, highest for DRB1 and lowest for HLA-C.

The CDR3 contains 15 residues. Trimming took off 0 bases at V and 7 bases at J, with 12 bases between the two ends. The germline V gene encodes CDR1 SGHTA and CDR2 FQGNSA. The source of this sequence is a man aged 40-49 years in good health and CMV-seronegative. The chain carries TRBV7-2 and TRBJ2-2, with a weak D call TRBD2 (6 bases). Sequencing used PBMCs. CDR3: CASSLASGVNGELFF. The DNA for the CDR3 is TGTGCCAGCAGCTTAGCCTCGGGAGTGAACGGGGAGCTGTTTTTT.